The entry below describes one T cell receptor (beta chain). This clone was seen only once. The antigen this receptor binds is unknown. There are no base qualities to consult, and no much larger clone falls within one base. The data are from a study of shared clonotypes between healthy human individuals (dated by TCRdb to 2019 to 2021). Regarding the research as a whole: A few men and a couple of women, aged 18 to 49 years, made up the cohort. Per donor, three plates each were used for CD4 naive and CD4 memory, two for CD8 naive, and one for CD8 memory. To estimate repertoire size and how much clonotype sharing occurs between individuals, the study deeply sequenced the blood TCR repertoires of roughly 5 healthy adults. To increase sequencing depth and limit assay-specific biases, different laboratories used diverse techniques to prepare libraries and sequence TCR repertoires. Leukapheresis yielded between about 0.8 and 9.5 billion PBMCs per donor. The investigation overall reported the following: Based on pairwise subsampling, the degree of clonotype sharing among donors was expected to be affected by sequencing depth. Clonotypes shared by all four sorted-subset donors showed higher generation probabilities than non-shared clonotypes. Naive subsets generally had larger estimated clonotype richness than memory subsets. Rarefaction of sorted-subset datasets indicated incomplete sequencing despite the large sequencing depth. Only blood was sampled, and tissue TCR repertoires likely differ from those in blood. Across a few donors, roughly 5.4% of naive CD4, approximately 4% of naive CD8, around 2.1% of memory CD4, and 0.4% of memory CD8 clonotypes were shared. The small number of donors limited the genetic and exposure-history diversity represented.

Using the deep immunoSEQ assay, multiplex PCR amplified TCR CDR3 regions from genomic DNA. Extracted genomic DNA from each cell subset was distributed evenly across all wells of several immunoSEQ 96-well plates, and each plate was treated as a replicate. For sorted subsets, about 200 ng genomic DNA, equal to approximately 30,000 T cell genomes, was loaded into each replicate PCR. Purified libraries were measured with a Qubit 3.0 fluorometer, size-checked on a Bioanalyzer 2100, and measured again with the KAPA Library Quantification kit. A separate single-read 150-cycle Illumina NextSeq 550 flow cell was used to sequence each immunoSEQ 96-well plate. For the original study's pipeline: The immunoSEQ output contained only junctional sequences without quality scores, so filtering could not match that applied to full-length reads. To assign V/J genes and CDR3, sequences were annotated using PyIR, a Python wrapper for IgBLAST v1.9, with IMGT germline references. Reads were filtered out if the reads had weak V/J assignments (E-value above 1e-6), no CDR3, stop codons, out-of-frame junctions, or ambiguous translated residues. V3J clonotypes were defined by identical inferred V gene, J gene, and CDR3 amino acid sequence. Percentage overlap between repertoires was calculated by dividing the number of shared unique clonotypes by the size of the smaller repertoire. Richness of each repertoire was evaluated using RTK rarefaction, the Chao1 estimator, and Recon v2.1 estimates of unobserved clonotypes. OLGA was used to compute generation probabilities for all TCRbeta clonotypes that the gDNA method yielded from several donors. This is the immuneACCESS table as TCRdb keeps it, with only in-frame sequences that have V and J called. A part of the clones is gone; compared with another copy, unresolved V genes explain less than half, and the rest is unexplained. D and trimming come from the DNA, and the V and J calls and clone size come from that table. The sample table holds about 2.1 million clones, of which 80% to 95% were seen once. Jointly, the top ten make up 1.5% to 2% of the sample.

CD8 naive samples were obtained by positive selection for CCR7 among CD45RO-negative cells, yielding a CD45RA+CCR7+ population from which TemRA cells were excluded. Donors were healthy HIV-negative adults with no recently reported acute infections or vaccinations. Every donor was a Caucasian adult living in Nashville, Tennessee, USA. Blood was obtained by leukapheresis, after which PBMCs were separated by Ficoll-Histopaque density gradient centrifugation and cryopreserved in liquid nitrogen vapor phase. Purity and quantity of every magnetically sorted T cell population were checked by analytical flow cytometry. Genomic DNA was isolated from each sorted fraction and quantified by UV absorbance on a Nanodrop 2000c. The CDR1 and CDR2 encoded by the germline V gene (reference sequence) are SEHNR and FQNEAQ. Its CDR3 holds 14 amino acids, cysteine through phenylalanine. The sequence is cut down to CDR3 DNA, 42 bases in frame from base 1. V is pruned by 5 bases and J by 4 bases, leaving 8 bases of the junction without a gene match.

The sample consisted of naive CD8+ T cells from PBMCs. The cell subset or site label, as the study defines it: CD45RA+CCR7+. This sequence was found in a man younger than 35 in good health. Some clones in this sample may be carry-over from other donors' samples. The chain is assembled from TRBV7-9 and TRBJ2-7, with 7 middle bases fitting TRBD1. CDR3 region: CASSLPGQSYEQYF. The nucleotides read TGTGCCAGCAGCCTACCGGGACAGTCGTACGAGCAGTACTTC. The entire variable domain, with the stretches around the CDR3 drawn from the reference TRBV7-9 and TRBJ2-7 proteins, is DTGVSQNPRHKITKRGQNVTFRCDPISEHNRLYWYRQTLGQGPEFLTYFQNEAQLEKSRLLSDRFSAERPKGSFSTLEIQRTEQGDSAMYLCASSLPGQSYEQYFGPGTRLTVT.